This TCR beta chain was sequenced during a study of metastatic and nonmetastatic thyroid tumors. General study points: Significantly greater TCR beta diversity was reportedly found in malignant thyroid tumors than in benign nodules (in blood and tumor).

Every patient underwent thyroid surgery untreated. This clone was found a few times. Its antigen remains unknown. From the PCR reads, TCRdb re-called clones with MiXCR. The sample consists of over 4,000 clones, about 15% of them appearing once. CDR1 and CDR2 from the germline V gene are MNHNS and SASEGT. Unmatched junction bases numbered 3, after V lost 5 bases and J lost 3 bases. CDR3 length: 13 amino acids. The sequence was collected from a female donor with papillary thyroid cancer or a benign thyroid nodule (not recorded which). Some clones in this sample may be carry-over from other donors' samples. The chain recombines TRBV6-1 with TRBJ2-7; 8 bases fit TRBD1. The sample comprised adjacent normal tissue. CDR3: CASSKQGVYEQYF. CDR3 coding DNA: TGTGCCAGCAGTAAACAGGGGGTCTACGAGCAGTACTTC.